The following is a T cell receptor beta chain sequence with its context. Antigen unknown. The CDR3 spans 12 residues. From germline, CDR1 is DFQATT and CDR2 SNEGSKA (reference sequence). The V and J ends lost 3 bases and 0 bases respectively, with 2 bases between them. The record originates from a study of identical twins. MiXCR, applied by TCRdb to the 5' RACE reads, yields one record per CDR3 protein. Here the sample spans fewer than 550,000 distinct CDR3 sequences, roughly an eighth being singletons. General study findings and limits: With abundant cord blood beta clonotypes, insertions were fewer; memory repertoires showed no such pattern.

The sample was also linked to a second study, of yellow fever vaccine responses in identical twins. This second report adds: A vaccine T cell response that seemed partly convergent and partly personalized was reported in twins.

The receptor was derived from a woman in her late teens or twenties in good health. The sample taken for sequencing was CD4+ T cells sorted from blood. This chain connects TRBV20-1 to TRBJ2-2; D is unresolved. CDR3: CSASANTGELFF. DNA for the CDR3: TGCAGTGCTAGTGCGAACACCGGGGAGCTGTTTTTT.